Following are 20 T cell receptor beta chains from one sample sequenced in a study of OX40 agonist ivuxolimab in advanced cancers. The table came from immunoSEQ multiplex PCR; TCRdb's copy has only in-frame clones and leaves some out. The sample lists 35,000 or so clones, roughly four fifths seen once, with around 1.9% in the top ten. The sample was CD4+ or CD8+ T cells sorted from blood, taken in a trial of the OX40 agonist ivuxolimab. These receptors all stem from an adult with an advanced solid tumor such as melanoma, head and neck, liver or kidney cancer.

This chain connects TRBV19 to TRBJ1-5, with 7 bases aligning to TRBD1. Trimming removed 5 bases from V and 5 bases from J; junction bases left unmatched: 9. CDR1 and CDR2 (germline): LNHDA, SQIVND (reference sequence). The CDR3 runs 15 residues. As DNA, the CDR3 is TGTGCCAGTAGTCCCAGAGGCCAGGGGGATCAGCCCCAGCATTTT. Protein sequence: CASSPRGQGDQPQHF.

The CDR3 loop reads CSVDLITDTQYF. CDR3 nucleotide sequence: TGCAGCGTTGACCTCATCACAGATACGCAGTATTTT. V gene TRBV29-1 combines with J gene TRBJ2-3; D uncertain. The CDR3 is made up of 12 amino acids. CDR1 is SQVTM, CDR2 ANQGSEA, per germline. The ends were cut back, 3 bases at V and 2 bases at J, with 6 bases in the middle.

The chain is built from TRBV5-1 and TRBJ2-4; D is undetermined. Germline values: CDR1 SGHRS, CDR2 YFSETQ. The germline V and J ends were trimmed by 0 bases and 0 bases, with 10 bases remaining between them. This CDR3 has 16 residues. CDR3 sequence (DNA): TGCGCCAGCAGCTTGGGAACAGCGCTAGCCAAAAACATTCAGTACTTC. The encoded protein is CASSLGTALAKNIQYF.

The V call is TRBV5-4, the J call TRBJ2-1; TRBD1 is a possible D gene (6 bases). The CDR3 is 13 amino acids. Trimming cost V 3 bases and J 5 bases, with 9 bases left between them. Germline V gives CDR1 SGHNT, CDR2 YYREEE (reference sequence). The CDR3 loop reads CASSWDTNNEQFF. CDR3 coding DNA: TGTGCCAGCAGCTGGGACACGAACAATGAGCAGTTCTTC.

The V gene is TRBV28, the J gene TRBJ1-2, with 7 bases lining up with TRBD1. V lost 9 bases and J lost 5; bases outside the gene matches: 15. Germline-derived CDR1 and CDR2 are MDHEN and SYDVKM. This CDR3 has 15 amino acids. The CDR3 spells CASHSDRRGGYGYTF. DNA for the CDR3: TGTGCCAGTCACTCGGACAGGCGTGGGGGATATGGCTACACCTTC.

The CDR3 protein is CASSGISYEQYF. In nucleotides, the CDR3 is TGTGCCAGCTCTGGCATTTCCTACGAGCAGTACTTC. The chain is built from TRBV11-2 and TRBJ2-7; no clear D. Per germline, CDR1 SGHAT and CDR2 FQNNGV. The CDR3 length is 12 residues. Trimming shortened V by 8 bases and J by 1 base, and 9 bases separated the two germline ends.

The rearrangement joins TRBV9 to TRBJ2-2; D gene ambiguous. Germline V CDR1 and CDR2: SGDLS, YYNGEE. The CDR3 consists of 15 residues. Trimming removed 0 bases from V and 0 bases from J, with 6 bases in between. CDR3 sequence: CASSVGQPNTGELFF. DNA for the CDR3: TGTGCCAGCAGCGTAGGACAACCGAACACCGGGGAGCTGTTTTTT.

The CDR3 DNA sequence: TGTGCCTGGAGTGTACAACTAGGGACCGGGACGGACTACGAGCAGTACTTC. Protein product: CAWSVQLGTGTDYEQYF. V gene TRBV30 combines with J gene TRBJ2-7; the D call may be TRBD1 or TRBD2 (5 bases each). Trimming left V 0 bases short and J 3 bases short, with 21 bases between. Germline CDR1 and CDR2: GTSNPN and SVGIG (reference sequence). The CDR3 is made up of 17 amino acids.

The V gene is TRBV9, the J gene TRBJ2-2; 9 bases are a match to TRBD1. The CDR3 totals 15 residues. Germline V CDR1 and CDR2: SGDLS, YYNGEE. V trimming: 2 bases; J trimming: 5 bases; junction bases outside the gene matches: 4. The CDR3 region has the DNA TGTGCCAGCAGCGTGGGACAGGGCACAACCGGGGAGCTGTTTTTT. Translated: CASSVGQGTTGELFF.

The V and J genes are TRBV6-1 and TRBJ1-1; possibly TRBD1 for D (6 bases). Germline CDR1 MNHNS, CDR2 SASEGT. The CDR3 contains 15 residues. V lost 7 bases, J lost 1 base, and 16 bases lay in between. For the CDR3, the DNA is TGTGCCAGCAACAATGAAGGGGGAAAGAACACTGAAGCTTTCTTT. Translated: CASNNEGGKNTEAFF.

V gene TRBV18 combines with J gene TRBJ2-7, with D maybe TRBD2 (5 bases). From germline, CDR1 is KGHSH and CDR2 LQKENI. The CDR3 runs 12 residues. Trimming left V 4 bases short and J 7 bases short, with 11 bases between. The CDR3 coding sequence is TGTGCCAGCTCACAAGCCAGGAGGGAGCAGTACTTC. Its protein product is CASSQARREQYF.

The chain is built from TRBV18 and TRBJ2-3; the D is unclear. The CDR3 length is 12 residues. Trimming stripped 3 bases from V and 6 bases from J, with 7 bases between. CDR1 KGHSH and CDR2 LQKENI come from the germline V gene. Written as DNA, the CDR3 is TGTGCCAGCTCACCGTTACGGGATACGCAGTATTTT. This gives the protein CASSPLRDTQYF.

The genes are TRBV19 and TRBJ2-3; D unresolved. V was cut by 3 bases and J by 3 bases, with 13 bases left in between. Germline lookup yields CDR1 LNHDA and CDR2 SQIVND (reference sequence). The CDR3 totals 15 residues. CDR3: CASSIIRGATDTQYF. Written as DNA, the CDR3 is TGTGCCAGTAGTATTATAAGAGGTGCGACAGATACGCAGTATTTT. Variable domain in full (rest from reference TRBV19 and TRBJ2-3): DGGITQSPKYLFRKEGQNVTLSCEQNLNHDAMYWYRQDPGQGLRLIYYSQIVNDFQKGDIAEGYSVSREKKESFPLTVTSAQKNPTAFYLCASSIIRGATDTQYFGPGTRLTVL.

V and J are TRBV30 and TRBJ1-5, with D hard to call. Trimming cost V 2 bases and J 0 bases, with 14 bases left between them. The CDR3 is 16 amino acids. Germline-derived CDR1 and CDR2 are GTSNPN and SVGIG (reference sequence). DNA of the CDR3: TGTGCCTGGAGTCTACCTCTTCCTTATAGCAATCAGCCCCAGCATTTT. Encoded protein: CAWSLPLPYSNQPQHF.

V usage is TRBV9 and J usage is TRBJ1-6, with 8 positions matching TRBD1. V was clipped by 5 bases and J by 7 bases; unmatched bases: 11. CDR1 is SGDLS, CDR2 YYNGEE, per germline. The CDR3 runs 16 residues. The DNA for the CDR3 is TGTGCCAGCAGTGCTTTGGGCAGGACAGGGAATTCACCCCTCCACTTT. This codes for CASSALGRTGNSPLHF.

In its sample, this clone was seen once. The genes are TRBV11-2 and TRBJ2-7; 7 bases are a match to TRBD2. Germline V CDR1 and CDR2: SGHAT, FQNNGV. The CDR3 is 15 residues long. Unmatched junction bases numbered 11, after V lost 4 bases and J lost 5 bases. The CDR3 region has the DNA TGTGCCAGCAGCTCCCCAATGGGGAGGGAGAACGAGCAGTACTTC. Encoded protein: CASSSPMGRENEQYF.

This sequence joins TRBV7-8 and TRBJ2-2; tentative D call: TRBD2 (5 bases). There are 14 residues in the CDR3. Trimming took 5 bases from V and 7 from J, leaving 14 bases between them. The germline V gene has CDR1 SGHVS and CDR2 FQNEAQ. The CDR3 DNA is TGTGCCAGCAGCATACTACGGGGAGTCGGGGAGCTGTTTTTT. Translated: CASSILRGVGELFF.

The V and J genes are TRBV11-1 and TRBJ2-7; tentative D call: TRBD1 (6 bases). V was pared by 4 bases and J by 1 base, with 11 bases between. Germline CDR1 is SGHAT and CDR2 is FQDESV (reference sequence). The CDR3 loop spans 14 amino acids. The CDR3: CASSWNRVSYEQYF. The CDR3 region has the DNA TGTGCCAGCAGCTGGAACAGGGTATCCTACGAGCAGTACTTC.

The V gene is TRBV30, the J gene TRBJ2-5; maybe TRBD1 (7 bases). V was trimmed by 0 bases and J by 0 bases, leaving 17 bases between them. CDR1 and CDR2 from the germline V gene are GTSNPN and SVGIG (reference sequence). This CDR3 comprises 17 residues. As DNA, the CDR3 is TGTGCCTGGAGTGTACGGGTGGGGGGACAGTACCAAGAGACCCAGTACTTC. This translates into CAWSVRVGGQYQETQYF.

In its sample, this clone was seen a few times. The chain has TRBV30 and TRBJ2-2, with 8 bases lining up with TRBD1. Germline loops: CDR1 GTSNPN, CDR2 SVGIG (reference sequence). The V gene end was trimmed by 3 bases and the J gene end by 4 bases; junction bases not matched to a gene: 4. The length of the CDR3 is 14 residues. CDR3 in amino acids: CAWRAGGRTGELFF. CDR3 nucleotides: TGTGCCTGGAGGGCAGGGGGCCGCACCGGGGAGCTGTTTTTT.